Presented here are 6 T cell receptor delta chains from one specimen sequenced in a study of gamma-delta T cells after stem cell transplantation. TCRdb redid clone calling on the RT-PCR reads using CATT. The sample contains around 250 delta-chain clones, roughly three fifths of which appear only once. Source material: gamma-delta T cells. The source is a human donor. It is not recorded whose cells these are; they may come from a transplant donor.

This clone is large. The rearrangement links TRDV2 to TRDJ1; 8 bases map to TRDD3. V lost 0 bases, J lost 0 bases, and 20 bases stayed unmatched. CDR1 and CDR2 (germline): GEAIGNYY, EKD. This CDR3 spans 21 amino acids. CDR3 in DNA: TGTGCCTGTGACACCGGATTCCGGAGTACTGGGGGCCGACAGTACACCGATAAACTCATCTTT. Translating it yields CACDTGFRSTGGRQYTDKLIF.

On this clone: It differs at one base from a far larger clone, so likely a read error. Other DNA sequences in this specimen translate into the identical CDR3. The CDR3 is CACDPVRRGDTYTDKLIF. The CDR3 DNA follows: TGTGCCTGTGATCCGGTTAGAAGGGGGGATACGTACACCGATAAACTCATCTTT. The genes are TRDV2 and TRDJ1; 10 bases are shared with TRDD3. The J gene was not available in TCRdb and was assigned here by matching the DNA to germline segments. This CDR3 has 18 amino acids. The V and J ends lost 4 bases and 0 bases, in that order; junction bases with no gene match: 13. The germline CDR1 and CDR2 sequences are GEAIGNYY and EKD.

To note about this clone: A single base separates this from a much larger clone, so it may be a read error. The chain has TRDV2 and TRDJ3, with a weak D call TRDD3 (6 bases). TCRdb carries no J gene annotation; the J gene was assigned here by matching the DNA with germline. The CDR3 sequence is 22 residues long. V dropped 0 bases and J dropped 0 bases, with 23 bases sitting between them. CDR1 GEAIGNYY and CDR2 EKD come from the germline V gene. The CDR3 spells CACDTGGLGDTGGSWDTRQMFF. As DNA, the CDR3 is TGTGCCTGTGACACCGGAGGACTGGGTGATACGGGTGGCTCCTGGGACACCCGACAGATGTTTTTC.

The chain has TRDV2 and TRDJ1; 12 bases are shared with TRDD3. TCRdb does not report a J gene; here it was assigned by matching the DNA to germline references. The CDR3 totals 19 residues. V was pared by 3 bases and J by 0 bases, with 13 bases of the junction left unmatched. Germline V lookup: CDR1 GEAIGNYY, CDR2 EKD. The CDR3 DNA reads as TGTGCCTGTGACGGCCCCCTGGGGGATACGCGAAAACACACCGATAAACTCATCTTT. This sequence encodes CACDGPLGDTRKHTDKLIF.

Notes on this clone: A junction end diverges from the germline sequence, so it may reflect a read error. This sequence joins TRDV2 and TRDJ1; 11 nucleotides line up with TRDD3. The J gene was missing in TCRdb and was found by matching the end of the DNA to germline. CDR1 is GEAIGNYY, CDR2 EKD, per germline. The CDR3 is 18 residues long. This CDR3 is CACYTLGDTTLYTYKLIF. In DNA, the CDR3 is TGTGCCTGTTACACGCTGGGGGATACCACACTGTACACCTATAAACTCATCTTT.

This clone appeared once. This may be a read error, as it is one base from a much larger clone. The V call is TRDV2, the J call TRDJ1; 10 bases are a match to TRDD3. The J gene, left out of TCRdb, was set here by checking the DNA against germline. Trimming removed 4 bases from V and 1 base from J; junction bases left unmatched: 14. This CDR3 spans 18 amino acids. CDR1 and CDR2 from the germline V gene are GEAIGNYY and EKD. DNA for the CDR3: TGTGCCTGTGAACCAATCAGTACTGGGGGATTATCCACCGATAAACTCATCTTT. Translated: CACEPISTGGLSTDKLIF.